The entry below describes one T cell receptor (beta chain). Antigen unknown. This entry is derived from a study of T cell responses to AZD1222 COVID-19 vaccine. Study-wide findings and caveats: Clonal diversity was possibly underestimated, and white British individuals and females predominated among donors.

Data came from immunoSEQ multiplex PCR; TCRdb stores just in-frame clones and leaves some out. The sample records 100,000 or so clones, around 84% being singletons. Trimming removed 5 bases at V and 4 bases at J, with 10 bases between. In germline, CDR1 is KGHDR, CDR2 SFDVKD. The CDR3 extends over 13 amino acids. The sequence was collected from an adult in good health. The chain uses TRBV24-1 and TRBJ1-1; D possibly corresponds to TRBD1 (5 bases). This specimen consisted of peripheral blood, obtained on day 0 of AZD1222 vaccination. In DNA, the CDR3 is TGTGCCACCAGTGTAGGGGAGGGCACTGAAGCTTTCTTT. Translating it yields CATSVGEGTEAFF.